The source of this T cell receptor (beta chain) is a study of blood T cell repertoires in COVID-19 (TCRdb year 2020). Concerning the study at large: The collaborator samples originated in the United States, Italy and Spain and spanned the acute and convalescent phases of COVID-19. The repertoires were released in a freely available public database meant as a resource for research on the immune response to SARS-CoV-2. The sample metadata nearly always contained a de-identified subject ID, COVID-19 status, age in years and sex. The material from the prospective study consisted of cDNA or gDNA derived from T cells, B-cell-depleted T cells, or PBMCs. Subjects who had been exposed to COVID-19, were actively infected with it, or had recovered from it provided the deeply sampled blood TCRbeta repertoires that made up the dataset. The samples were drawn from the first 160 participants of the ongoing ImmuneRACE study and from over a thousand subjects provided by 6 global collaborators. Where HLA class I and class II types were available, the types were taken from metadata supplied by the sample provider, not from assay-based typing.

As concerns this clone: Its antigen has not been determined. No much larger clone exists at a distance of one base, and base qualities are not known.

In Seattle, one collaborating source enrolled patients while the infection was active and tracked those patients longitudinally over the course of disease. The collaborating institutions used their own protocols to collect whole blood in K2EDTA tubes. For TCRbeta analysis, collaborators shipped samples in one of three forms: frozen whole blood, isolated PBMCs, or DNA extracted from either of those sample types. The immunoSEQ Assay, a bias-controlled multiplex PCR, was used to amplify TCRbeta CDR3 regions from genomic DNA. As for how the authors treated the data: The number of nucleated cells in each sample was estimated from the amplification of reference gene primers within the assay. To quantify the absolute abundance of each unique TCRbeta CDR3 rearrangement, sequence reads were collapsed and filtered. For each sample, productive Simpson clonality was calculated as the square root of Simpson's diversity index across productive rearrangements. The table comes from immuneACCESS by way of TCRdb, which keeps in-frame sequences with V and J called. Part of the clones is missing from these tables; in studies checked, under half for an unresolved V gene and the rest for unknown reasons. V and J calls plus clone size are reproduced from that table; the DNA served to infer D and trimming. The table for this sample lists roughly 170,000 clones; around nine tenths of them were counted only once. The ten top clones hold 9.5% to 15% of the sample.

CDR1 and CDR2 were assigned from the germline V gene (reference sequence) as DFQATT and SNEGSKA. The CDR3, cysteine through phenylalanine, is 15 amino acids long. Only the CDR3 portion is preserved as DNA: 45 bases, with reading frame beginning at the first base. V loses 3 bases, J loses 5 bases, and the germline ends lie 16 bases apart. Beyond this particular receptor, the publication reports: How much clinical and demographic metadata was included differed by source and by participant, and the metadata was provided uncurated.

The chain links TRBV20-1 with TRBJ1-4, with the D gene too uncertain to name. The sample comprised peripheral blood. This TCR came from a woman aged 70 to 79 with COVID-19, enrolled during active disease. The DNA is TGCAGTGCTAGTATCGGGTACGGGGAGAATGAAAAACTGTTTTTT. Protein translation: CSASIGYGENEKLFF.